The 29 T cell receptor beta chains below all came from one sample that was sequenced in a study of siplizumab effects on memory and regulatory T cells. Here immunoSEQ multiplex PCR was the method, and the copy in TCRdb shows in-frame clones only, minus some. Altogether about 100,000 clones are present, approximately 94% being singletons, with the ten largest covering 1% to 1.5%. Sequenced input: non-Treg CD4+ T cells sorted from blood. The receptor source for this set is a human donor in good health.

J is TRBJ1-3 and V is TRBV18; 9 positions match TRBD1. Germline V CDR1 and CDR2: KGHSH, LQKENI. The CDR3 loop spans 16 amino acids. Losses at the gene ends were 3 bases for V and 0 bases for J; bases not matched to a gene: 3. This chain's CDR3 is CASSPLGQGSGNTIYF. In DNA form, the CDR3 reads TGTGCCAGCTCACCTTTGGGACAGGGCTCTGGAAACACCATATATTTT.

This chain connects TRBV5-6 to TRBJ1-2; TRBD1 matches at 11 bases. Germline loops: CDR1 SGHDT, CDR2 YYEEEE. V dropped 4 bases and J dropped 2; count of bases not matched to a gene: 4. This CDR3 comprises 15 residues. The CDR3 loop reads CASSQGTGGNYGYTF. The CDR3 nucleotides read TGTGCCAGCAGCCAGGGGACAGGGGGAAACTATGGCTACACCTTC.

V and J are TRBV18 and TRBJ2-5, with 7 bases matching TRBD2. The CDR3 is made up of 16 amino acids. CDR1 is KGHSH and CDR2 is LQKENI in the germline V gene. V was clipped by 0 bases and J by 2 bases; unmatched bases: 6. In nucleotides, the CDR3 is TGTGCCAGCTCACCACCTTCCGGGAGGCAACAAGAGACCCAGTACTTC. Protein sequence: CASSPPSGRQQETQYF.

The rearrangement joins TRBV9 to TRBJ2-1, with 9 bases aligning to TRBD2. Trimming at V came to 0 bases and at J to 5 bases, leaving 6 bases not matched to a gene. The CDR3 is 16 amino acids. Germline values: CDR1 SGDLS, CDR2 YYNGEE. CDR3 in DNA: TGTGCCAGCAGCGTAGTGGGGATAGCGGGAGACAATGAGCAGTTCTTC. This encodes CASSVVGIAGDNEQFF.

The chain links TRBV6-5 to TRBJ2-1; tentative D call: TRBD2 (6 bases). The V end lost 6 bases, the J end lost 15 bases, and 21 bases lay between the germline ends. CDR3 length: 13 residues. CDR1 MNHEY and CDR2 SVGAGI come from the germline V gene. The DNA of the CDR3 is TGTGCCAGCAGGCCCGACGTGGCTAGCGTTCGGTTCTTC. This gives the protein CASRPDVASVRFF.

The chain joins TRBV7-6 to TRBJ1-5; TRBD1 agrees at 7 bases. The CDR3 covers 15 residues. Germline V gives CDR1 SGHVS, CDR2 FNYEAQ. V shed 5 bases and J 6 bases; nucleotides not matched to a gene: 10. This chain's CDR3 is CASSPGEGAGQPQHF. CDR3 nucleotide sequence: TGTGCCAGCAGCCCAGGGGAGGGGGCAGGTCAGCCCCAGCATTTT.

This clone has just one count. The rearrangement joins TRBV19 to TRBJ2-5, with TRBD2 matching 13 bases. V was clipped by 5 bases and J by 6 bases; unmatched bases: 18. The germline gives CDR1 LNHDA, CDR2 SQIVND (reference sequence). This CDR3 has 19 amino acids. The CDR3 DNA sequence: TGTGCCAGTAGTCCAGGTGGGGGACTAGCGGGAACAGCCTGGAAGACCCAGTACTTC. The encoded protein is CASSPGGGLAGTAWKTQYF.

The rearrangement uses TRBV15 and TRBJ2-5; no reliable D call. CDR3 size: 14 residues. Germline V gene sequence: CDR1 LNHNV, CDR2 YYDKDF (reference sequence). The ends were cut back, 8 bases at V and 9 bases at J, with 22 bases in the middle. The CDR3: CATAKGESHDAQYF. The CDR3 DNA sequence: TGTGCCACCGCAAAAGGAGAGTCCCACGACGCCCAGTACTTC.

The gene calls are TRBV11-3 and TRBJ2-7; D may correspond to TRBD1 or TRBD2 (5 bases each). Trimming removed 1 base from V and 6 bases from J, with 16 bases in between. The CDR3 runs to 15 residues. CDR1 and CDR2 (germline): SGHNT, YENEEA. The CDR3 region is CASSLGGNPRGEQYF. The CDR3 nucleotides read TGTGCCAGCAGCTTAGGTGGCAACCCGAGGGGCGAGCAGTACTTC.

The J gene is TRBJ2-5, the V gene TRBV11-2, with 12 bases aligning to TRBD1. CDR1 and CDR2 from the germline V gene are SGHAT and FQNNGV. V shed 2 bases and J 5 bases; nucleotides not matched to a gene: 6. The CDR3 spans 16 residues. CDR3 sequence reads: CASSLLPGQGAETQYF. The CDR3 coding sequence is TGTGCCAGCAGCTTACTGCCGGGACAGGGGGCGGAGACCCAGTACTTC. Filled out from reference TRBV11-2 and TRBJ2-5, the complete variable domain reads EAGVAQSPRYKIIEKRQSVAFWCNPISGHATLYWYQQILGQGPKLLIQFQNNGVVDDSQLPKDRFSAERLKGVDSTLKIQPAKLEDSAVYLCASSLLPGQGAETQYFGPGTRLLVL.

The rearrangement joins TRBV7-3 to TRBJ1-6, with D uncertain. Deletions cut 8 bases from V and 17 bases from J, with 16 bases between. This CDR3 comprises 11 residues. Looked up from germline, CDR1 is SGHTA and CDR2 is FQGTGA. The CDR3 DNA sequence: TGTGCCAGCGGGTCTCAGGACCGATTCCACTTT. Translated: CASGSQDRFHF.

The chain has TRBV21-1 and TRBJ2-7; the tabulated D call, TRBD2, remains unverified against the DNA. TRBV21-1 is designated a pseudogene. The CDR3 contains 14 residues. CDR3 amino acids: CASSKAGGSYEQYF. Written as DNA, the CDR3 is TGTGCCAGCAGCAAAGCGGGGGGCTCCTACGAGCAGTACTTC.

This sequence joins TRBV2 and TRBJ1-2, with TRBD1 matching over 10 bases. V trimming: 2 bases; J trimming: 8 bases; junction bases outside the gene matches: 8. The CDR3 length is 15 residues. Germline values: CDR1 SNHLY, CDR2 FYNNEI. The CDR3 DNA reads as TGTGCCAGCAGTGAACGGACAGGGGGAATTGAAGGCTACACCTTC. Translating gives CASSERTGGIEGYTF.

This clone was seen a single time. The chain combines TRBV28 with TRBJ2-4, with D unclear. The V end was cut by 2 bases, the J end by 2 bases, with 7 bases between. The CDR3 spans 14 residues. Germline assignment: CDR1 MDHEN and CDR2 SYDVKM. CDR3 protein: CASSLALTKNIQYF. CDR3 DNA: TGTGCCAGCAGTTTAGCACTGACCAAAAACATTCAGTACTTC.

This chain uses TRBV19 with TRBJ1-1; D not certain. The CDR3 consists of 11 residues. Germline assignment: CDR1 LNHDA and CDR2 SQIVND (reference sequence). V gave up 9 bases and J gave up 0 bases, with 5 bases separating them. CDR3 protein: CASYMNTEAFF. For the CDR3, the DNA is TGTGCCAGCTATATGAACACTGAAGCTTTCTTT. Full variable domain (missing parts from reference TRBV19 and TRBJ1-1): DGGITQSPKYLFRKEGQNVTLSCEQNLNHDAMYWYRQDPGQGLRLIYYSQIVNDFQKGDIAEGYSVSREKKESFPLTVTSAQKNPTAFYLCASYMNTEAFFGQGTRLTVV.

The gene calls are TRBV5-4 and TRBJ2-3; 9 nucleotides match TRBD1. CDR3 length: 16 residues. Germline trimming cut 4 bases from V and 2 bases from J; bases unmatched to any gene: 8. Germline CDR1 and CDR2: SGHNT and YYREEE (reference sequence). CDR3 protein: CASSPRTGAHTDTQYF. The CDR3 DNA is TGTGCCAGCAGCCCCCGGACAGGGGCCCACACAGATACGCAGTATTTT.

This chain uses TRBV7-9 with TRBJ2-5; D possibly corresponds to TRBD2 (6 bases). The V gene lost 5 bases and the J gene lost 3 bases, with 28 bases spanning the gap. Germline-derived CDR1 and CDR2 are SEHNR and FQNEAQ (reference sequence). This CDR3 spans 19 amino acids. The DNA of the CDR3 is TGTGCCAGCAGCCCGGGAGAATATTCTACACTTAAAATCAAAGAGACCCAGTACTTC. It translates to CASSPGEYSTLKIKETQYF. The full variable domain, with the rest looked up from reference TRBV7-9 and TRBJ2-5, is DTGVSQNPRHKITKRGQNVTFRCDPISEHNRLYWYRQTLGQGPEFLTYFQNEAQLEKSRLLSDRFSAERPKGSFSTLEIQRTEQGDSAMYLCASSPGEYSTLKIKETQYFGPGTRLLVL.

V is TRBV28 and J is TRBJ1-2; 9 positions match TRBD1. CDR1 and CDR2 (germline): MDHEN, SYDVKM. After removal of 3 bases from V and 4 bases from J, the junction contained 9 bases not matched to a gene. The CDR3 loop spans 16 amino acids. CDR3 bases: TGTGCCAGCAGTTTTCCACAGGGGGCGAACGTCTATGGCTACACCTTC. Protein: CASSFPQGANVYGYTF.

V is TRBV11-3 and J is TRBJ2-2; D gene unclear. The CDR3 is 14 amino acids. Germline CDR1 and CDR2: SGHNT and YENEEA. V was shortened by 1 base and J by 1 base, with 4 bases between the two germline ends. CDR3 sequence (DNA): TGTGCCAGCAGCTTAGGCAGGAACACCGGGGAGCTGTTTTTT. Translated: CASSLGRNTGELFF.

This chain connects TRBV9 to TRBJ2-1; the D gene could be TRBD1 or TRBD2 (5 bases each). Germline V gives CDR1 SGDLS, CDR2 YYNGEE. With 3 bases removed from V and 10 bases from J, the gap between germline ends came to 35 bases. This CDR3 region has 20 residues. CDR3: CASSAGTGERYLSGRSEQFF. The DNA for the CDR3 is TGTGCCAGCAGCGCTGGGACGGGCGAGCGATATTTAAGCGGCCGCAGCGAGCAGTTCTTC.

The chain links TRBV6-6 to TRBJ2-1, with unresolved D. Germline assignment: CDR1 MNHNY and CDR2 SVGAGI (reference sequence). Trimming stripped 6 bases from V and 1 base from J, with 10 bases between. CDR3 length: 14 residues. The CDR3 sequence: CASRSPNSYNEQFF. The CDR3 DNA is TGTGCCAGCAGGTCCCCAAATTCCTACAATGAGCAGTTCTTC.

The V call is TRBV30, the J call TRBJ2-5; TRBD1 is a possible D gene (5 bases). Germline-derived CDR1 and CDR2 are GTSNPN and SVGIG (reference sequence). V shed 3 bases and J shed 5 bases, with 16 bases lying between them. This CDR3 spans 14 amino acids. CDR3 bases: TGTGCCTGGAGGCCTTTAGGGGCTGGGGAGACCCAGTACTTC. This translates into CAWRPLGAGETQYF.

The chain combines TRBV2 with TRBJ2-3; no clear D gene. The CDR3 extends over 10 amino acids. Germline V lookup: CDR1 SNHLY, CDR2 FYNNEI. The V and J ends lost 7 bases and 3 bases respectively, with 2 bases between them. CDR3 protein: CASKTDTQYF. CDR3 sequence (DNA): TGTGCCAGCAAGACAGATACGCAGTATTTT.

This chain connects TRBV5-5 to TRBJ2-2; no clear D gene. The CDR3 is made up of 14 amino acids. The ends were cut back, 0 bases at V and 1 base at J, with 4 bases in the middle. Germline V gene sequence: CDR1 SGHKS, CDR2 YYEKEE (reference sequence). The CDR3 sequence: CASSLAGNTGELFF. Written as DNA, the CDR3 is TGTGCCAGCAGCTTGGCAGGGAACACCGGGGAGCTGTTTTTT.

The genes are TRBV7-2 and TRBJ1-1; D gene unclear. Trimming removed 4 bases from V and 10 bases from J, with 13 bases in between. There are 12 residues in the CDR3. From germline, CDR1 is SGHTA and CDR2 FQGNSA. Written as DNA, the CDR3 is TGTGCCAGCAGCTCCTGGATGGCGCCAGCTTTCTTT. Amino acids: CASSSWMAPAFF.

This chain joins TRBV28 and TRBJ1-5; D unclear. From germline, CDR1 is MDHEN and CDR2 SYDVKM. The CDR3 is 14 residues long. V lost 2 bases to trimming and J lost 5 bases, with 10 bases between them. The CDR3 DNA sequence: TGTGCCAGCAGTTTACTCATGTCCCATCAGCCCCAGCATTTT. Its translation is CASSLLMSHQPQHF.

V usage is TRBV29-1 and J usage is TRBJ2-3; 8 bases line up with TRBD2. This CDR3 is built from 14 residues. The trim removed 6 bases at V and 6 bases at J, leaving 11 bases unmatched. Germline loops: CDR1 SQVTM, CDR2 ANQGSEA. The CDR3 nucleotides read TGCAGCGTCTCAAGCGGGAGTCTGGGGGATACGCAGTATTTT. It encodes CSVSSGSLGDTQYF.

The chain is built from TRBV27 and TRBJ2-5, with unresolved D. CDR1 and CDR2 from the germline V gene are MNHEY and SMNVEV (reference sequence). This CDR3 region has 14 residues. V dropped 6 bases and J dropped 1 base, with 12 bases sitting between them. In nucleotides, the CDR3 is TGTGCCAGCAGGCAGATTAGGGCCCAAGAGACCCAGTACTTC. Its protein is CASRQIRAQETQYF.

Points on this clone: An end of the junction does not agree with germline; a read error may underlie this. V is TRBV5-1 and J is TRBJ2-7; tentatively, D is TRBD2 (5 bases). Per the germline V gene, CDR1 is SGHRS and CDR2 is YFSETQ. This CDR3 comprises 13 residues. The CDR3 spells CASSLRVRGEQYF. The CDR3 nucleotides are TGTGCCAGCAGCTTGAGGGTCCGGGGTGAGCAGTACTTC.